A selection of T cell receptor beta chains follows, all from one sample in a study of T cells after yellow fever vaccination. TCRdb re-analysed the 5' RACE reads in MiXCR, keeping a single row per CDR3 protein. The sample yields some 130,000 distinct CDR3 sequences, under 7% seen once. The sequencing here drew on CD4+ T cells sorted from PBMCs, taken 10 days after the yellow fever booster vaccination. The receptors here all came from a man under 40 who received the YFV17D yellow fever vaccine. Both conserved end residues are part of each CDR3. D genes are given only for firm matches. Size is stated for part of the rows, as once, few or many counts, or as a class when the clone is expanded.

J | D | size | V | DNA | CDR3
TRBJ1-5 | TRBD1 | many | TRBV5-1 | TGCGCCAGCAGCTCCGGGACAGGGAATCAGCCCCAGCATTTT | CASSSGTGNQPQHF
TRBJ2-5 | . | many | TRBV12-3/TRBV12-4 | TGTGCCAGCAGTTTTAAGGGTGATGAGACCCAGTACTTC | CASSFKGDETQYF
TRBJ2-5 | TRBD1 | many | TRBV5-6 | TGTGCCAGCAGCCGACAGGGAAAGGCGGAGACCCAGTACTTC | CASSRQGKAETQYF
TRBJ2-4 | TRBD1 | few | TRBV7-2 | TGTGCCAGCAGCTCGGAGGTTAGGACAGGGGGCCGGGGCATTCAGTACTTC | CASSSEVRTGGRGIQYF
TRBJ2-3 | . | many | TRBV10-3 | TGTGCCATCAGTGATTCTAGCACAGATACGCAGTATTTT | CAISDSSTDTQYF
TRBJ1-5 | TRBD1 | few | TRBV20-1 | TGCAGTGCCCTTGGGACAGGGGGTGTTCAGCCCCAGCATTTT | CSALGTGGVQPQHF
TRBJ1-6 | TRBD1 | . | TRBV5-1 | TGCGCCAGCAGCTCGGGACAGTTATCCTATAATTCACCCCTCCACTTT | CASSSGQLSYNSPLHF
TRBJ2-4 | TRBD1 | many | TRBV5-4 | TGTGCCAGCAGCTCTACCCCGGGACAGGGAGGGGCCTCCAAAAACATTCAGTACTTC | CASSSTPGQGGASKNIQYF
TRBJ2-4 | . | many | TRBV5-6 | TGTGCCAGCAGCCCAATTAGCGGAACGGGAAACATTCAGTACTTC | CASSPISGTGNIQYF
TRBJ2-7 | TRBD2 | many | TRBV29-1 | TGCAGCGCCCGAGGGCTAGCGGGAGACCCCTACGAGCAGTACTTC | CSARGLAGDPYEQYF
TRBJ2-1 | TRBD2 | many | TRBV4-3 | TGCGCCAGCAGCCAAGACAGGGTTCTAGCGGGAGGCGAGCAGTTCTTC | CASSQDRVLAGGEQFF
TRBJ2-5 | TRBD2 | many | TRBV3-1 | TGTGCCAGCAGCCAACGGGGCGGGAGCGGTAGAGAGACCCAGTACTTC | CASSQRGGSGRETQYF
TRBJ2-7 | . | many | TRBV7-9 | TGTGCCAGCAGCTTCACTGGTGGGCAGGGTAGATACTACGAGCAGTACTTC | CASSFTGGQGRYYEQYF
TRBJ2-7 | . | . | TRBV12-3/TRBV12-4 | TGTGCCTTCAGTTTATATCGGTTTAGTACCTCGGACAAGAACTACGAGCAGTACTTC | CAFSLYRFSTSDKNYEQYF
TRBJ1-1 | . | many | TRBV3-1 | TGTGCCAGCACCGACTCGGGGGGGACTGAAGCTTTCTTT | CASTDSGGTEAFF
TRBJ1-2 | . | few | TRBV29-1 | TGCAGCGTTTTAGGGTCTGGTGGCTACACCTTC | CSVLGSGGYTF
TRBJ2-7 | TRBD1 | many | TRBV29-1 | TGCAGCGTCACAGGGGCACTACCATCTACCTACGAGCAGTACTTC | CSVTGALPSTYEQYF
TRBJ2-3 | TRBD2 | . | TRBV6-2/TRBV6-3 | TGTGCCAGCAGTTACTGGTGGACTAGCGGGAGGACAGATACGCAGTATTTT | CASSYWWTSGRTDTQYF
TRBJ2-7 | . | many | TRBV6-2/TRBV6-3 | TGTGCCAGCAGTTACTCAGTTGAGGCTCCCCCCCTTGCCTACGAGCAGTACTTC | CASSYSVEAPPLAYEQYF
TRBJ2-7 | TRBD2 | few | TRBV20-1 | TGCAGTGCTCGTTACCGGGGGGGTGAAGGCTCCTACGAGCAGTACTTC | CSARYRGGEGSYEQYF
TRBJ2-7 | . | many | TRBV5-1 | TGCGCCAGCAGCCCCGTTGCGGACTCCTACGAGCAGTACTTC | CASSPVADSYEQYF
TRBJ2-7 | . | few | TRBV3-1 | TGTGCCAGCACCCAAGATGGAGACTACCCCTTCTCCTACGAGCAGTACTTC | CASTQDGDYPFSYEQYF
TRBJ1-6 | . | . | TRBV21-1 | TGTGCCAGCCGGGTACTCAGACCTAGTGCACCCCTCCACTTT | CASRVLRPSAPLHF
TRBJ2-3 | TRBD1 | many | TRBV20-1 | TGCAGTGCTGCTGGACAGGGGGCGGTAGATACGCAGTATTTT | CSAAGQGAVDTQYF
TRBJ1-5 | . | many | TRBV14 | TGTGCCAGCAGCCAAGAGTTGGGTCAGCCCCAGCATTTT | CASSQELGQPQHF
TRBJ2-2 | . | few | TRBV5-8 | TGTGCCAGTCCTCGAACAGCCGGGGAGCTGTTTTTT | CASPRTAGELFF
TRBJ2-6 | . | . | TRBV3-1 | TGTGCCAGCTCCCAAGATGTAAGGGGTCCCTCTGGGGCCAACGTCCTGACTTTC | CASSQDVRGPSGANVLTF
TRBJ2-5 | . | . | TRBV5-4 | TGTGCCAGCAGCTTGGAGGGGTGGACCCAGTACTTC | CASSLEGWTQYF
TRBJ1-4 | TRBD1 | many | TRBV4-3 | TGCGCCAGCAGCCAAGGCCGGGACAGGGGAGAAAAACTGTTTTTT | CASSQGRDRGEKLFF
TRBJ2-1 | . | many | TRBV29-1 | TGCAGCGTTATGGAGATCGACTACTACAATGAGCAGTTCTTC | CSVMEIDYYNEQFF
TRBJ2-7 | TRBD1 | few | TRBV19 | TGTGCCAGTAGCCTCGGGACAGGGGCCCACGAGCAGTACTTC | CASSLGTGAHEQYF
TRBJ2-7 | . | . | TRBV7-2 | TGTGCCAGCAGCCTCGGCAGCGGACCCTACGAGCAGTACTTC | CASSLGSGPYEQYF
TRBJ2-1 | TRBD1 | many | TRBV7-2 | TGTGCCAGCAGCTCCGCCGGGACAGGAACCAATGAGCAGTTCTTC | CASSSAGTGTNEQFF
TRBJ2-4 | TRBD1 | many | TRBV28 | TGTGCCAGCAGTCCGGCGGACAGGGTAAACATTCAGTACTTC | CASSPADRVNIQYF
TRBJ2-4 | . | many | TRBV12-3/TRBV12-4 | TGTGCCAGCAGTCAAGCCAAAAACATTCAGTACTTC | CASSQAKNIQYF
TRBJ2-2 | TRBD1 | many | TRBV6-5 | TGTGCCAGCAGTTACACAGGGGGAAGGACCGGGGAGCTGTTTTTT | CASSYTGGRTGELFF
TRBJ2-7 | TRBD2 | many | TRBV10-3 | TGTGCCATCAGTGAGACCGGGAGACTAGCGGGGTCCTACGAGCAGTACTTC | CAISETGRLAGSYEQYF
TRBJ2-7 | . | . | TRBV4-2 | TGTGCCAGCAGCCCGCTCCCCGACAGGCGGAGCTCCTACGAGCAGTACTTC | CASSPLPDRRSSYEQYF
TRBJ1-2 | . | many | TRBV12-3/TRBV12-4 | TGTGCCAGCACCCTGGGGAGGGTTGGCGGCTACACCTTC | CASTLGRVGGYTF
TRBJ1-1 | TRBD1 | many | TRBV5-5 | TGTGCCAGCAGCCGTATACTGACAGGGATCACTGAAGCTTTCTTT | CASSRILTGITEAFF
TRBJ2-5 | TRBD2 | many | TRBV12-3/TRBV12-4 | TGTGCCAGCAGGGAAGCGGGAAGAGAGACCCAGTACTTC | CASREAGRETQYF
TRBJ1-1 | . | . | TRBV30 | TGTGCCGGGAACCTGAACACTGAAGCTTTCTTT | CAGNLNTEAFF
TRBJ2-2 | . | . | TRBV9 | TGTGCCAGCAGCGTAGACAGGGGAGGCCACGGGGAGCTGTTTTTT | CASSVDRGGHGELFF